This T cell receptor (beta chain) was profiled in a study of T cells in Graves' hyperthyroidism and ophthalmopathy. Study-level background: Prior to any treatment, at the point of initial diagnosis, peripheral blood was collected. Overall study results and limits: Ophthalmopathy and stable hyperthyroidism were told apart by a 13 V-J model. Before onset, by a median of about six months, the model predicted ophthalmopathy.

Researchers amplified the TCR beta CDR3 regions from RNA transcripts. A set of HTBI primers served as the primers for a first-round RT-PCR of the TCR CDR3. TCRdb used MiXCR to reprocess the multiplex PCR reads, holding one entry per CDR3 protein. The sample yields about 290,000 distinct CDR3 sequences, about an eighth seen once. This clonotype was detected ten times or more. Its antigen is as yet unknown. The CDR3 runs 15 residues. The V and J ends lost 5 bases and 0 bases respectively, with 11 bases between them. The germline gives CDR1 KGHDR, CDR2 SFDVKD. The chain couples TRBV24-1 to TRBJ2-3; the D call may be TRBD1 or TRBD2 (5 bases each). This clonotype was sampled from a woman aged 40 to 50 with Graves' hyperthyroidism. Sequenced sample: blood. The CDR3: CATSGGLSSTDTQYF. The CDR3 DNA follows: TGTGCCACCAGTGGGGGGTTGAGTAGCACAGATACGCAGTATTTT.